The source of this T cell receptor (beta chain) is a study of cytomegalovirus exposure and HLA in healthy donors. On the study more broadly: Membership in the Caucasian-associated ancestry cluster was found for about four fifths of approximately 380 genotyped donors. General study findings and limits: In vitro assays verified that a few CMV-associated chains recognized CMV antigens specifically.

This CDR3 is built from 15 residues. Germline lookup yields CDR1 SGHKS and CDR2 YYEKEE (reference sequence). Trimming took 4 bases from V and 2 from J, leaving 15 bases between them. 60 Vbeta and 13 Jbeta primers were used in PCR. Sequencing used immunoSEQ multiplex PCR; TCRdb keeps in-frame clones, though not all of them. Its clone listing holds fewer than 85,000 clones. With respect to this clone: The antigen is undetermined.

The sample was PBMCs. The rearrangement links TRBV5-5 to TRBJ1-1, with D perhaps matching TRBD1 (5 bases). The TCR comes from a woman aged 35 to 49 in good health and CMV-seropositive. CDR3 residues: CASSVAGPGNTEAFF. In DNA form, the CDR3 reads TGTGCCAGCAGCGTCGCAGGGCCCGGCAACACTGAAGCTTTCTTT.